One and the same sample provided the 24 T cell receptor beta chains below, sequenced in a study of T cell clonality in common variable immunodeficiency. Assay: immunoSEQ multiplex PCR; the TCRdb copy retains only in-frame clones and omits some. The data show approximately 30,000 clones, with none appearing a single time. Sequencing was performed on peripheral blood mononuclear cells. The receptor set was obtained from a person between 18 and 75 years old in good health.

In its sample, this clone was seen many times. Read sequence stops 3 residues before the CDR3 end, and the germline J gene provides the missing end. V usage is TRBV5-1 and J usage is TRBJ2-7, with TRBD2 identical over 7 bases. V shed 4 bases and J 2 bases; nucleotides not matched to a gene: 6. CDR3 length: 14 amino acids. Germline CDR1 is SGHRS and CDR2 is YFSETQ. CDR3 residues: CASSNSGGTYEQYF. Incomplete CDR3 DNA: TGCGCCAGCAGCAACTCCGGGGGGACCTACGAG.

This clone was recorded at least ten times. Read coverage stops 3 residues before the CDR3 terminus; the germline J gene supplies the remainder. The V and J genes are TRBV6-2 or TRBV6-3 and TRBJ2-7, with 7 bases identical to TRBD1. J gave up 5 bases and V 2 bases, and 6 bases lay outside the gene matches. The CDR3 extends over 14 amino acids. In germline, CDR1 is MNHEY, CDR2 SVGEGT. The CDR3 DNA, read in part, is TGTGCCAGCAGTTACCCTGACAGGGTTAACGAG. Encoded protein: CASSYPDRVNE. In full, the CDR3 reads CASSYPDRVNEQYF.

In this sample, this clone turned up many times. From the germline J gene comes the end of the CDR3, since the read stops 3 residues before it. V is TRBV6-2 or TRBV6-3 and J is TRBJ2-2, with D possibly being TRBD2 (7 bases). The CDR3 consists of 16 residues. The germline V gene encodes CDR1 MNHEY and CDR2 SVGEGT. Incomplete CDR3 DNA: TGTGCCAGCAGTTACTCGAGGGGGGGTTCGTTATCACCG. Translating it yields CASSYSRGGSLSP. The full CDR3 protein reads CASSYSRGGSLSPLFF.

Of note for this clone: The read gets to within 3 residues of the CDR3 end, and the germline J gene fills in the rest. J is TRBJ2-7 and V is TRBV7-6; 9 nucleotides align to TRBD1. This CDR3 is 15 amino acids long. Per the germline V gene, CDR1 is SGHVS and CDR2 is FNYEAQ. V lost 5 bases to trimming and J lost 3 bases; unmatched junction nucleotides: 8. The CDR3: CASSVRPDRGYEQYF. The DNA read from the CDR3 is TGTGCCAGCAGCGTAAGACCGGACAGGGGCTACGAG.

About this clone itself: A much larger clone is a single base away; this may be a read error. Read data end 3 residues before the CDR3 end; the end is taken from the germline J gene. The chain carries TRBV2 and TRBJ2-3; 8 bases line up with TRBD1. Germline V gene data show CDR1 as SNHLY and CDR2 as FYNNEI. This CDR3 spans 13 amino acids. The part of the CDR3 DNA that was read is TGTGCCAGCAGCCTCCCCGGGACAGGTACG. Residues: CASSLPGTGT. The entire CDR3 protein reads CASSLPGTGTQYF.

This clone was picked up many times. With the read ending 3 residues before the CDR3 end, the germline J gene is used to fill in that end. The chain combines TRBV7-8 with TRBJ2-1; D remains unclear. The CDR3 is made up of 15 amino acids. In germline, CDR1 is SGHVS, CDR2 FQNEAQ. The V and J ends lost 0 bases and 5 bases respectively, with 11 bases between them. CDR3 bases read: TGTGCCAGCAGCTTAGCTTTTTTCGGTGACAATGAG. Translation: CASSLAFFGDNE. The whole CDR3 region reads CASSLAFFGDNEQFF.

This clone was recorded many times. The read ends 3 residues early relative to the CDR3; the germline J gene fills the gap. The gene calls are TRBV4-1 and TRBJ2-2; 10 nucleotides agree with TRBD2. Germline-derived CDR1 and CDR2 are MGHRA and YSYEKL. The CDR3 spans 15 residues. V dropped 1 base and J dropped 6; count of bases not matched to a gene: 2. The CDR3 DNA, read in part, is TGCGCCAGCAGCCAAGCCAGCGGGAGGGCCGGGGAG. Translation gives CASSQASGRAGE. The entire CDR3 protein reads CASSQASGRAGELFF.

The sample holds many counts of this clone. The CDR3 end lies 3 residues beyond the end of the read and is filled in from the germline J gene. This chain connects TRBV20-1 to TRBJ2-1, with TRBD2 identical over 10 bases. Trimming took 6 bases from V and 6 from J; bases not matched to a gene: 8. This CDR3 region has 14 residues. CDR1 is DFQATT and CDR2 is SNEGSKA in the germline V gene (reference sequence). CDR3 DNA, as far as it was read: TGCAGTGCCCAAAGCGGGAGGGCCGCCAATGAG. Amino acids: CSAQSGRAANE. The CDR3 in full is CSAQSGRAANEQFF.

As to this clone: The CDR3 end falls 3 residues outside the read, so it is completed with the germline J gene. The chain joins TRBV19 to TRBJ2-3; D gene ambiguous. The CDR3 extends over 13 amino acids. CDR1 is LNHDA and CDR2 is SQIVND in the germline V gene (reference sequence). The CDR3 loop reads CASSSGLQETQYF. Partial CDR3 DNA: TGTGCCAGTAGTAGCGGTCTCCAAGAGACG.

This clone was picked up many times. The read ends 3 residues before the CDR3 terminus; that terminus is restored from the germline J gene. V and J are TRBV20-1 and TRBJ1-5; D remains unclear. The CDR3 sequence is 14 residues long. Trimming removed 0 bases at V and 2 bases at J, with 8 bases between. The germline gives CDR1 DFQATT, CDR2 SNEGSKA (reference sequence). The CDR3 reads CSARDGQGNQPQHF. The sequenced CDR3 bases are TGCAGTGCTAGAGATGGGCAGGGCAATCAGCCC.

This clone was seen repeatedly, ten times or more. The read gets to within 3 residues of the CDR3 end, and the germline J gene fills in the rest. This chain links TRBV6-1 with TRBJ2-1; 9 positions agree with TRBD1. The J segment lost 3 bases and the V segment lost 3 bases, leaving 0 bases of the junction unmatched. Germline V gene sequence: CDR1 MNHNS, CDR2 SASEGT. The CDR3 is 14 residues long. The sequenced CDR3 bases are TGTGCCAGCAGTGAGGACAGGGGCTACAATGAG. Translation: CASSEDRGYNE. The full CDR3 protein is CASSEDRGYNEQFF.

This clone showed up many times. At one of its ends the junction is not consistent with the germline gene, which may arise from a read error. The read falls 3 residues short of the CDR3 end, and the missing part is taken from the germline J gene. This chain connects TRBV7-7 to TRBJ2-1, with 8 positions matching TRBD2. Per the germline V gene, CDR1 is SSHAT and CDR2 is FNYEAQ (reference sequence). This CDR3 spans 18 amino acids. The CDR3 DNA, read in part, is TGTGCTAGCAGCTTAGGCCCGACGGGCGGGGGGACCTACAATGAG. Translating gives CASSLGPTGGGTYNE. The CDR3 as a whole reads CASSLGPTGGGTYNEQFF. Supplemented by reference TRBV7-7 and TRBJ2-1, the full variable domain reads GAGVSQSPRYKVTKRGQDVTLRCDPISSHATLYWYQQALGQGPEFLTYFNYEAQPDKSGLPSDRFSAERPEGSISTLTIQRTEQRDSAMYRCASSLGPTGGGTYNEQFFGPGTRLTVL.

This clone was counted a few times. The read stops 3 residues short of the end of the CDR3; the missing end is completed from the germline J gene. J is TRBJ2-3 and V is TRBV7-8; perhaps TRBD1 as D (5 bases). CDR1 SGHVS and CDR2 FQNEAQ come from the germline V gene. This CDR3 contains 14 residues. CDR3 DNA, as far as it was read: TGTGCCAGCAGCTCTAGACAGACCCAAGAGACG. Translation: CASSSRQTQET. The whole CDR3 sequence is CASSSRQTQETQYF.

This clone showed up just a few times. The missing CDR3 end, 3 residues past where the read stops, is filled in from the germline J gene. The chain combines TRBV5-1 with TRBJ2-2, with 8 bases that match TRBD1. The CDR3 loop spans 16 amino acids. Per germline, CDR1 SGHRS and CDR2 YFSETQ. The CDR3 is CASSLDGQGQYNELFF. The CDR3 DNA, read in part, is TGCGCCAGCAGCTTGGATGGACAGGGCCAATACAATGAG.

There are a few counts of this clone. The missing CDR3 end, 3 residues past where the read stops, is filled in from the germline J gene. The V call is TRBV7-8, the J call TRBJ1-2, with TRBD1 as a possible D gene (5 bases). The CDR3 is 16 amino acids. CDR1 and CDR2 from the germline V gene are SGHVS and FQNEAQ. CDR3 loop: CASKLGLAGITDTYTF. The CDR3 DNA, read in part, is TGTGCCAGCAAACTGGGGCTAGCGGGGATCACAGATACC.

This clone showed up many times. The read stops 3 residues short of the end of the CDR3; the missing end is completed from the germline J gene. The V gene is TRBV19, the J gene TRBJ2-3; 7 positions match TRBD1. Per the germline V gene, CDR1 is LNHDA and CDR2 is SQIVND (reference sequence). This CDR3 contains 12 residues. CDR3: CASSPDRVAQYF. The sequenced part of the CDR3 DNA is TGTGCCAGTAGCCCTGACAGGGTAGCG.

This clone was seen many times. The read ends 3 residues early relative to the CDR3; the germline J gene fills the gap. The chain uses TRBV5-4 and TRBJ2-5, with 9 positions matching TRBD2. The V gene's germline CDR1 is SGHNT and CDR2 YYREEE (reference sequence). This CDR3 region has 14 residues. V lost 4 bases and J lost 5; bases outside the gene matches: 6. CDR3 bases read: TGTGCCAGCAGCGTAGCGGGAGTGCTGGAGACC. This sequence encodes CASSVAGVLET. The complete CDR3 reads CASSVAGVLETQYF.

Details on this clone: Sequencing ends 3 residues short of the CDR3 end; the germline J gene provides the rest. The chain recombines TRBV7-9 with TRBJ1-2; no definite D call. This CDR3 contains 14 residues. CDR1 is SEHNR and CDR2 is FQNEAQ in the germline V gene (reference sequence). CDR3 bases read: TGTGCCAGCAGCCCCCCGGGGAACACAGATACC. Translated: CASSPPGNTDT. The complete CDR3 protein is CASSPPGNTDTYTF.

The table lists this clone with many counts. The observed sequence ends 3 residues before the CDR3 terminus, with the missing tail filled in from the germline J gene. This chain joins TRBV5-5 and TRBJ2-7; TRBD1 matches at 8 bases. CDR3 length equals 15 residues. Germline CDR1 reads SGHKS; CDR2 reads YYEKEE (reference sequence). The V segment lost 4 bases and the J segment 2 bases; nucleotides outside the gene matches: 8. The CDR3 region is CASSGVRQGTYEQYF. The DNA read from the CDR3 is TGTGCCAGCAGCGGCGTGAGACAGGGGACCTACGAG.

The sample holds many counts of this clone. The observed sequence ends 3 residues before the CDR3 terminus, with the missing tail filled in from the germline J gene. The chain employs TRBV20-1 and TRBJ2-3; 13 bases are shared with TRBD2. Germline values: CDR1 DFQATT, CDR2 SNEGSKA (reference sequence). The CDR3 contains 15 residues. Germline trimming cut 5 bases from V and 0 bases from J; bases unmatched to any gene: 2. CDR3 DNA (partial): TGCAGTGCTGGGGGACTAGCGGGAAGCACAGATACG. Amino acid sequence: CSAGGLAGSTDT. The whole CDR3 sequence is CSAGGLAGSTDTQYF.

This clone has at least ten counts. The CDR3 is cut off 3 residues early in the read; its end comes from the germline J gene. The chain combines TRBV20-1 with TRBJ2-1; D possibly corresponds to TRBD1 (6 bases). The CDR3 extends over 15 amino acids. Germline V gene lookup returns CDR1 DFQATT and CDR2 SNEGSKA (reference sequence). V shed 4 bases and J shed 4 bases, with 17 bases lying between them. The sequenced CDR3 bases are TGCAGTGCTACCATTACAGGGAGTAGGTACAATGAG. Translating it yields CSATITGSRYNE. The CDR3 in its entirety is CSATITGSRYNEQFF.

Here the CDR3 reads CASSALGKDTYTF. The DNA read from the CDR3 is TGTGCCAGCAGTGCACTAGGAAAAGATACC. The chain joins TRBV6-1 to TRBJ1-2; no reliable D call. The CDR3 end lies 3 residues beyond the end of the read and is filled in from the germline J gene. The CDR3 covers 13 residues. Germline V gene sequence: CDR1 MNHNS, CDR2 SASEGT.

Of note for this clone: From the germline J gene comes the end of the CDR3, since the read stops 3 residues before it. The chain combines TRBV18 with TRBJ2-7; 10 bases are shared with TRBD2. The CDR3 totals 16 residues. V was pared by 1 base and J by 1 base, with 4 bases of the junction left unmatched. Germline V CDR1 and CDR2: KGHSH, LQKENI. The CDR3 here is CASSPRPAGGSYEQYF. The sequenced part of the CDR3 DNA is TGTGCCAGCTCACCACGACCAGCGGGAGGGTCCTACGAG.

This clone has at least ten counts. Mismatch with germline at one junction end may stem from a read error. The CDR3: CASSVVAGTEELFF. The covered CDR3 bases are TGTGCCAGCAGCGTAGTGGCGGGGACCGAGGAG. The rearrangement uses TRBV9 and TRBJ2-2; tentative D call: TRBD2 (6 bases). The read stops 3 residues short of the end of the CDR3; the missing end is completed from the germline J gene. In germline, CDR1 is SGDLS, CDR2 YYNGEE. There are 14 residues in the CDR3.